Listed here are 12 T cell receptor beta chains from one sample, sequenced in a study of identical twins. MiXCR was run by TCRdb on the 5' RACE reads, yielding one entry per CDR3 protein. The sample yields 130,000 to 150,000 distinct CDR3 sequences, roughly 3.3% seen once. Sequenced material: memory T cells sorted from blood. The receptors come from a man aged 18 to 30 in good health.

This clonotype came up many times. The CDR3 loop reads CASSFRTGSRDEQFF. The CDR3 DNA is TGTGCCAGCAGTTTCAGGACAGGTAGTAGGGATGAGCAGTTCTTC. The genes are TRBV12-3 or TRBV12-4 and TRBJ2-1, with 7 bases fitting TRBD1. The V gene end was trimmed by 3 bases and the J gene end by 8 bases; junction bases not matched to a gene: 10. The CDR3 runs to 15 residues.

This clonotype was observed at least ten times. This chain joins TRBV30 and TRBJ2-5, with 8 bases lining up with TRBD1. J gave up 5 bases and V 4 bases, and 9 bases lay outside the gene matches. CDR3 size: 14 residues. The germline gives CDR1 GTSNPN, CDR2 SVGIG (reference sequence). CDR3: CAWNGQGQKETQYF. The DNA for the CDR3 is TGTGCCTGGAATGGACAGGGACAGAAGGAGACCCAGTACTTC.

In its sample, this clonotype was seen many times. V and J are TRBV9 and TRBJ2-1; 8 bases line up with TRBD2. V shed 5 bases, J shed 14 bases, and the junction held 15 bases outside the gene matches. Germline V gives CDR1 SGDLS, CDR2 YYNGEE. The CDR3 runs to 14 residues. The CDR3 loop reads CASSSTGGASLKFF. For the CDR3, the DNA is TGTGCCAGCAGTTCCACCGGGGGGGCCTCCCTAAAGTTCTTC.

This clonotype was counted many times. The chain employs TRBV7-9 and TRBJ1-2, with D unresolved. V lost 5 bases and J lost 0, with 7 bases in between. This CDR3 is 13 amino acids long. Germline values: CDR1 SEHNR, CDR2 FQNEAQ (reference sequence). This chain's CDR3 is CASSDNPNYGYTF. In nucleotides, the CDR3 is TGTGCCAGCAGCGATAATCCTAACTATGGCTACACCTTC.

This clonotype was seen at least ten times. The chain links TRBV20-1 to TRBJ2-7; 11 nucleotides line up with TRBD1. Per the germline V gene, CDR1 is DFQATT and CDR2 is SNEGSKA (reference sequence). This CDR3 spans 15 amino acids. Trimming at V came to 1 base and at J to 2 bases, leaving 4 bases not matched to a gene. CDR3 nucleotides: TGCAGTGCTAGAGCCACGGGACAGGGGGCCTACGAGCAGTACTTC. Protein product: CSARATGQGAYEQYF.

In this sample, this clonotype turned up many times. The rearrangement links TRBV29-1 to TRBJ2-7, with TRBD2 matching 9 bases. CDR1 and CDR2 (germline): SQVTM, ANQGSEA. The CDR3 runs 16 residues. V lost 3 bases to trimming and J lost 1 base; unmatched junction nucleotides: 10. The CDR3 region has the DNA TGCAGCGTTGATATGATAGCGGGAGATAGATCCTACGAGCAGTACGTC. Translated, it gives CSVDMIAGDRSYEQYV.

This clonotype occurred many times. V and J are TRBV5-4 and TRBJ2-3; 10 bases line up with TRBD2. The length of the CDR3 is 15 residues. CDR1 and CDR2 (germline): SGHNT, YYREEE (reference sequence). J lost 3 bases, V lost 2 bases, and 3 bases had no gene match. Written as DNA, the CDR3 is TGTGCCAGCAGCTTCACTAGCGGGGATACAGATACGCAGTATTTT. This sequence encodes CASSFTSGDTDTQYF.

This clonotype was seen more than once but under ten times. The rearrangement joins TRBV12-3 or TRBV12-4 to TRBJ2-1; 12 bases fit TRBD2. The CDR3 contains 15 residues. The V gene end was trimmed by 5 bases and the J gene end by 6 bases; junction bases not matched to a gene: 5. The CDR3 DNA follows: TGTGCCAGCAGTACCGGACTAGCGGGAACCAATGAGCAGTTCTTC. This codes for CASSTGLAGTNEQFF.

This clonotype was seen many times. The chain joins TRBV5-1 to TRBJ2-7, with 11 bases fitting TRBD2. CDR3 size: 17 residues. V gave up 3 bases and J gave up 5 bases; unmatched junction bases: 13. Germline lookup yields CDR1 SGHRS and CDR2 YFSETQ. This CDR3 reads CASSSTSGRVSANEQYF. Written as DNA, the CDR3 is TGCGCCAGCAGCTCTACTAGCGGGAGAGTGTCCGCCAACGAGCAGTACTTC. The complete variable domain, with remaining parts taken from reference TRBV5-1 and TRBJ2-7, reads KAGVTQTPRYLIKTRGQQVTLSCSPISGHRSVSWYQQTPGQGLQFLFEYFSETQRNKGNFPGRFSGRQFSNSRSEMNVSTLELGDSALYLCASSSTSGRVSANEQYFGPGTRLTVT.

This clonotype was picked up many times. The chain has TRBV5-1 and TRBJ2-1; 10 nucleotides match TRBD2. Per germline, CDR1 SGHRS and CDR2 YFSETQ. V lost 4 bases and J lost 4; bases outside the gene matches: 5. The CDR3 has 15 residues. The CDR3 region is CASSTGTSAYNEQFF. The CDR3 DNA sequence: TGCGCCAGCAGCACCGGGACTAGCGCTTACAATGAGCAGTTCTTC.

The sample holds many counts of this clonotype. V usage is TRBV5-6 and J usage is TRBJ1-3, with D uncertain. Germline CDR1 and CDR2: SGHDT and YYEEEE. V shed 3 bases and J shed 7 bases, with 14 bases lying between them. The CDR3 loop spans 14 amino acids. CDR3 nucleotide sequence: TGTGCCAGCAGCTCTCGTGAGGGTAGGAACACCATATATTTT. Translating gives CASSSREGRNTIYF.

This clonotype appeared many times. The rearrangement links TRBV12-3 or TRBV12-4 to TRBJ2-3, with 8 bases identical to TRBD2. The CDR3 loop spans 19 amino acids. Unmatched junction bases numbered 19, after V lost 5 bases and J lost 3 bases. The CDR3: CASSDGGGRLAGGTDTQYF. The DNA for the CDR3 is TGTGCCAGCAGTGACGGAGGGGGTAGACTGGCGGGAGGAACAGATACGCAGTATTTT.